This TCR beta chain was observed in a study of blood T cells in healthy people across ages. With regard to this clonotype: The CDR3 does not end in the conserved phenylalanine or tryptophan, so this is likely a read error.

A second PCR, run for roughly 7 to 12 cycles, used a sample-barcoded 5' primer plus a J-beta primer mix. TCRdb fed the 5' RACE reads into MiXCR, producing one record per CDR3 protein. Of some 880,000 distinct CDR3 sequences in the sample, 36% were seen once. The CDR3 covers 12 residues. V lost 3 bases and J lost 7, with 9 bases in between. Germline CDR1 SGHAT, CDR2 FQNNGV. V is TRBV11-2 and J is TRBJ2-5; the D is unclear. The clonotype was recovered from a man in his late teens or twenties in good health. Specimen: blood. The CDR3 loop reads CASSLSEGTQYL. CDR3 coding DNA: TGTGCCAGCAGCTTGTCAGAAGGGACCCAGTACTTA.